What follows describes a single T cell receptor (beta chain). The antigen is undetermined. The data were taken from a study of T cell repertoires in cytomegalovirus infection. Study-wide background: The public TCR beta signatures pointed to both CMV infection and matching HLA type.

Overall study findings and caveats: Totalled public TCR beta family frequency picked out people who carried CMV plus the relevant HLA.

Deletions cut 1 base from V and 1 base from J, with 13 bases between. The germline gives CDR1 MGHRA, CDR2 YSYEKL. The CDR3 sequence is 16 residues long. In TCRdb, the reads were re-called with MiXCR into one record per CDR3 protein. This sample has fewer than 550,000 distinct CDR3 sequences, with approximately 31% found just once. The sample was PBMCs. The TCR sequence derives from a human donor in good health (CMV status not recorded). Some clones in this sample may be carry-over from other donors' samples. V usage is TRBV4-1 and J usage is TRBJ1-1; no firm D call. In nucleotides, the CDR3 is TGCGCCAGCAGCCAAGCCACTGACTTTGAGAACACTGAAGCTTTCTTT. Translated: CASSQATDFENTEAFF.